This TCR beta chain was recovered during a study of cytomegalovirus exposure and HLA in healthy donors. Study-wide points: Immune exposure data for these donors was limited to CMV serostatus. Certain indistinguishable V segments, among them TRBV6-2 and TRBV6-3, were excluded.

V was cut by 5 bases and J by 5 bases, with 18 bases left in between. Germline assignment: CDR1 SGHTA and CDR2 FQGNSA. There are 15 residues in the CDR3. Regarding this clone: The antigen remains unidentified.

The donors (healthy individuals) were bone marrow donors. Amplification used 60 Vbeta primers and 13 Jbeta primers. Repertoires were generated with immunoSEQ multiplex PCR, while TCRdb's copy carries only in-frame clones and drops some. Of more than 150,000 clones listed, around 77% are singletons. Sequenced: PBMCs. The rearrangement links TRBV7-2 to TRBJ1-1; D may be TRBD1 (5 bases). The receptor's source is a woman aged 45 to 65 in good health and CMV-seropositive. CDR3: CASSRALGGRTEAFF. Here the CDR3 DNA reads TGTGCCAGCAGCCGCGCCCTGGGGGGTAGGACTGAAGCTTTCTTT.